This TCR beta chain derives from a study of graft-versus-host responses after intestinal transplantation. This table comes from immunoSEQ multiplex PCR, and its TCRdb copy is limited to in-frame clones, with some not included. The table has about 71,000 clones, 90% seen once; the top ten hold approximately 1.3%. Germline trimming cut 7 bases from V and 0 bases from J; bases unmatched to any gene: 10. The length of the CDR3 is 17 residues. In germline, CDR1 is SEHNR, CDR2 FQNEAQ (reference sequence). This clone occurred once. The antigen is unknown. The study, taken as a whole, reports: Clonal ratios of graft-versus-host to host-versus-graft in allografts were high for patients exhibiting graft-donor T cell macrochimerism. Early post-transplant falls in HvG clones accompanied the peak levels of circulating GvH clones. Ileal or blood samples showed some GvH clones first, and such clones were also found in recipient marrow.

The TCR sequence derives from a human donor who received an intestinal transplant. The source was unstimulated CD8+ T cells sorted from spleen or lymph node cells, collected before intestinal transplant. The genes are TRBV7-9 and TRBJ1-4; the match to TRBD1 covers 8 bases. The CDR3 spells CASTRGQAVTTNEKLFF. CDR3 bases: TGTGCCAGCACCAGGGGACAGGCGGTGACAACTAATGAAAAACTGTTTTTT.